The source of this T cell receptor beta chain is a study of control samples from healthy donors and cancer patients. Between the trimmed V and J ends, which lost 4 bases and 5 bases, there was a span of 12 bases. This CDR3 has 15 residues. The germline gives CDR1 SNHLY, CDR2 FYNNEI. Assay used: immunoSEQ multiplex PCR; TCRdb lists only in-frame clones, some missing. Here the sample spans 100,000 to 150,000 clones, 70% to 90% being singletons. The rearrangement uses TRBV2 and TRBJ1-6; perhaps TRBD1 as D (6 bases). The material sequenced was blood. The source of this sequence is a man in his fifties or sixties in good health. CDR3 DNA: TGTGCCAGCAGTGCCACAGGGTCTGATAATTCACCCCTCCACTTT. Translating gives CASSATGSDNSPLHF.